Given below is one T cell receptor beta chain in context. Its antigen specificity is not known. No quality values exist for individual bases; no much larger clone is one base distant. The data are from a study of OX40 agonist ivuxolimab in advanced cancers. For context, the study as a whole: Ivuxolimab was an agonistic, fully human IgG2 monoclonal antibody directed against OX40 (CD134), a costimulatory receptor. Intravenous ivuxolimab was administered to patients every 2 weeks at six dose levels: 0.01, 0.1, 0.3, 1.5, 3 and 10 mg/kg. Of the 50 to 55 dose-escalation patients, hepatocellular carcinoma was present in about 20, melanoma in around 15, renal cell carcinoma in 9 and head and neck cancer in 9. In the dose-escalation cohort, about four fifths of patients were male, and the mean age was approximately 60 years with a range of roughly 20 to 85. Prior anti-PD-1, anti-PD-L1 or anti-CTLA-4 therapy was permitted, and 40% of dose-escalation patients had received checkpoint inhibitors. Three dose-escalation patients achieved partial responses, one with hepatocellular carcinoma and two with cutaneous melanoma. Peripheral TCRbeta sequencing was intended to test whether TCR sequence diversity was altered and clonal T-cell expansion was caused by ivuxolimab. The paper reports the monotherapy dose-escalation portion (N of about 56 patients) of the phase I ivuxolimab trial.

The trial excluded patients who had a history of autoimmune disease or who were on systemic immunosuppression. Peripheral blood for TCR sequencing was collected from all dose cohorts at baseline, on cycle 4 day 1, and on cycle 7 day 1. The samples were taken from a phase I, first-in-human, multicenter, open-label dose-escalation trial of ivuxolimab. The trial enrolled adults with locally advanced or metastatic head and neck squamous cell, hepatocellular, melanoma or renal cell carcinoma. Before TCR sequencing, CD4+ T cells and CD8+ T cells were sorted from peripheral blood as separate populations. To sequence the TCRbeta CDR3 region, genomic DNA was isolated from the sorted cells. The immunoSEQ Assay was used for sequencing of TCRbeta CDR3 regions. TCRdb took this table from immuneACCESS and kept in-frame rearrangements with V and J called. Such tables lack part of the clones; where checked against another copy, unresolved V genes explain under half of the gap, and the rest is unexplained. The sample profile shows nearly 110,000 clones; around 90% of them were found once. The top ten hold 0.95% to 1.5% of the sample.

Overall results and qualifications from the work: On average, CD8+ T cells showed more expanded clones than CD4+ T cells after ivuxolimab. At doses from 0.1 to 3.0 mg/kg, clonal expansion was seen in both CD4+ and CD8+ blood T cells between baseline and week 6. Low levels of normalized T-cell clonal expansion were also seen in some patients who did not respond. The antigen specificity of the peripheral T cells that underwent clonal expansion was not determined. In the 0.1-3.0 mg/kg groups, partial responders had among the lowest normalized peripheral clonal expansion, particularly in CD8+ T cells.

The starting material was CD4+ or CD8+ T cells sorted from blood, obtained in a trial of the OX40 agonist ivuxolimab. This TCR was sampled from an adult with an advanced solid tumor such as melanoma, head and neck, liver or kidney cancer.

The DNA reads TGTGCCATCAGTGTTAGCGGGGCCCGGGGGAACACTGAAGCTTTCTTT. Its protein reads: CAISVSGARGNTEAFF. The chain is made from TRBV10-3 and TRBJ1-1, with TRBD1 perhaps the D gene, on 5 matching bases. V and J lose 4 bases and 1 base, and a span of 16 bases separates them. Reading the germline V gene gives CDR1 ENHRY and CDR2 SYGVKD. The CDR3 measures 16 amino acids from cysteine to phenylalanine. Only CDR3 DNA is held: 48 bases, read in frame from base 1.